This T cell receptor (beta chain) was identified during a study of identical twins. The V end lost 2 bases, the J end lost 0 bases, and 10 bases lay between the germline ends. Germline CDR1 KGHSH, CDR2 LQKENI. The CDR3 sequence is 16 residues long. The table lists this clonotype with a few counts. Its antigen is currently unknown. Study-level findings and limits: Out-of-frame alpha sequences common to twins exhibited an excess of low generation probability. Conclusions were based on cross-sectional statistical analysis, without following the same donors.

The authors used template switching to add a universal primer site and gave cDNA unique molecular identifiers. TCRdb passed the 5' RACE reads through MiXCR, listing each CDR3 protein once. In the table there are some 900,000 distinct CDR3 sequences, around 12% of which are singletons. These data were likewise used in another study, on yellow fever vaccine responses in identical twins. In that study: A vaccine T cell response that seemed partly convergent and partly personalized was reported in twins.

Sequencing was performed on PBMCs. This TCR was sampled from a woman under 30 in good health. The V and J genes are TRBV18 and TRBJ2-2; a possible D gene is TRBD2 (6 bases). CDR3 protein: CASSPSPGANTGELFF. CDR3 DNA sequence: TGTGCCAGCTCACCATCCCCGGGGGCGAACACCGGGGAGCTGTTTTTT.